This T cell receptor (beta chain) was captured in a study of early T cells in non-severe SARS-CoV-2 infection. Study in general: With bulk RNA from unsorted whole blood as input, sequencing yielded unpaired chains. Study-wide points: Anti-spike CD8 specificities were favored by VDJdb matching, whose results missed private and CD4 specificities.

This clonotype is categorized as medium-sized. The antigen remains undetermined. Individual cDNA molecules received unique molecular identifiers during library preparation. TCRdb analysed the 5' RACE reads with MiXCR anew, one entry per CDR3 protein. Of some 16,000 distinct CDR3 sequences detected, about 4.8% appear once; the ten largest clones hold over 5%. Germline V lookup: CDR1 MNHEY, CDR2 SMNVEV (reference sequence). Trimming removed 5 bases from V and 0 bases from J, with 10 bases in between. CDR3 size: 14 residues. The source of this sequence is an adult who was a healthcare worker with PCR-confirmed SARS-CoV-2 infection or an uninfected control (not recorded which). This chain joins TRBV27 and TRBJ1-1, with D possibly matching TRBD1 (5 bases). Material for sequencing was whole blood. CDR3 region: CASSATTVNTEAFF. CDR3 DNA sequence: TGTGCCAGCAGTGCGACGACAGTGAACACTGAAGCTTTCTTT.